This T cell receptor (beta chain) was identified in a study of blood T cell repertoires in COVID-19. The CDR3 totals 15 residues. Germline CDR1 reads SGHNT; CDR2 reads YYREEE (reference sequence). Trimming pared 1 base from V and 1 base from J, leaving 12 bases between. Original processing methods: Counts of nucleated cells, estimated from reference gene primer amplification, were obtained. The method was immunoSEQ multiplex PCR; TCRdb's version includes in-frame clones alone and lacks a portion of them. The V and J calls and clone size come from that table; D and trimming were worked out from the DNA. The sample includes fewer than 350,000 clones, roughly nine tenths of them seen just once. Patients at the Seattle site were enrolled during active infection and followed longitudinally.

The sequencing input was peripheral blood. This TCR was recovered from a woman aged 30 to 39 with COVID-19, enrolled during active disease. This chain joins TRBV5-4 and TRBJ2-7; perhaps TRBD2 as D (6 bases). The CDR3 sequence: CASSLWVAASYEQYF. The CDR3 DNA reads TGTGCCAGCAGCTTGTGGGTAGCGGCTTCCTACGAGCAGTACTTC.